The clone carrying this TCR beta chain was recorded a few times. The target antigen is unknown. RNA was extracted and reverse transcribed into cDNA as the sequencing template. The protocol was immunoSEQ multiplex PCR, while the TCRdb copy is restricted to in-frame clones and leaves out a portion. In the table there are about 200,000 clones, roughly three fifths of which are singletons. The data were taken from a study of CD8+ T cells in alopecia areata. Sorting of PBMCs yielded the CD4+ and CD8+ T cells. V gave up 5 bases and J gave up 1 base; unmatched junction bases: 2. Per the germline V gene, CDR1 is MRHNA and CDR2 is SNTAGT. This CDR3 is 14 amino acids long. Notes on the study in general: Compared with normal scalp, lesional scalp had higher clonality and more expanded CD8+ clones. Resident alphabeta T-cell populations of normal skin are likewise subject to sequencing in scalp samples.

The chain joins TRBV6-4 to TRBJ2-3; TRBD2 agrees at 8 bases. Material: CD8+ T cells sorted from blood. The receptor was derived from a human donor in good health. The CDR3 loop reads CASSNGGGTDTQYF. CDR3 nucleotide sequence: TGTGCCAGCAGTAACGGGGGGGGCACAGATACGCAGTATTTT.